This is a list of T cell receptor beta chains from one sample in a study of blood T cell repertoires in COVID-19. The repertoire was sequenced with immunoSEQ multiplex PCR; TCRdb's copy has only in-frame clones and lacks some. Of roughly 170,000 clones listed, 86% are singletons. Sequencing was carried out using peripheral blood. The receptors originated from a man in his sixties or seventies with active or convalescent COVID-19. The CDR3 runs from the conserved cysteine through the conserved F or W.

TRBV15 | 12 | CATSGLPGELFF
TRBV18 | 16 | CASSPPVGQEGNTQYF
TRBV18 | 13 | CASSSGTEYGYTF
TRBV30 | 13 | CAWSWTGNYGYTF
TRBV6-5 | 15 | CASRYSGGYTGELFF
TRBV4-3 | 14 | CASSRRQGVGGYTF
TRBV10-1 | 13 | CASSESRGYGYTF
TRBV29-1 | 17 | CSAMDRGSLATNEKLFF
TRBV7-2 | 15 | CASSPRLTGNYGYTF
TRBV19 | 14 | CASSVFRGDQPQHF
TRBV6-2/TRBV6-3 | 14 | CASSQTGTRNIQYF
TRBV25-1 | 13 | CASWGEGDEKLFF
TRBV28 | 14 | CASSLGGGYTEAFF
TRBV9 | 15 | CASSEGTGDTGELFF
TRBV19 | 15 | CASSYETYSNQPQHF
TRBV25-1 | 16 | CASSDGGSGIPDTQYF
TRBV28 | 12 | CASSFRDGGYTF
TRBV28 | 14 | CASSLHRDNSPLHF
TRBV4-3 | 16 | CASSQDRGQGWEKLFF
TRBV29-1 | 12 | CSVGGSNQPQHF
TRBV7-2 | 14 | CASSGLILSYEQYF
TRBV6-2/TRBV6-3 | 16 | CASSYFRDRLFTEAFF
TRBV7-8 | 14 | CASSFTGTDQPQHF
TRBV9 | 15 | CASSVRGSNTGELFF